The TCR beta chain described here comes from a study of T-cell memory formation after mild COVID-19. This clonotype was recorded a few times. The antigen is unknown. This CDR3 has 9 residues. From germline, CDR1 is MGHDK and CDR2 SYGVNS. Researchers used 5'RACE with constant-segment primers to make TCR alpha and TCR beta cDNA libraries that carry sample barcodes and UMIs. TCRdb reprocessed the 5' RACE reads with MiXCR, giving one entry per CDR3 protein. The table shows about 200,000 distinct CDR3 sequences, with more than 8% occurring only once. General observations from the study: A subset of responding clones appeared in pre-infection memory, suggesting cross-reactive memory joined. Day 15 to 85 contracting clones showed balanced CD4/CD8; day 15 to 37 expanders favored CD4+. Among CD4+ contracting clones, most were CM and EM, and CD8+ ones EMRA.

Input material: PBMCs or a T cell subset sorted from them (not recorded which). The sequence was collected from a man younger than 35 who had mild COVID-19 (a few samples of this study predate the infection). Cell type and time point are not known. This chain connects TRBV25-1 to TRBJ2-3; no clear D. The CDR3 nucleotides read TGTGCTGGCACAGATACGCAGTATTTT. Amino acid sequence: CAGTDTQYF.